This is a list of T cell receptor beta chains from one sample in a study of CD8+CD57+ T cells in acquired aplastic anemia. One entry per CDR3 protein results from TCRdb running MiXCR on the reads. The table has around 500,000 distinct CDR3 sequences, about a third seen once. The sequenced sample consisted of sorted CD4+, CD8+, or CD8+CD57+ T cells (not recorded which) from PBMCs. Receptors were obtained from a human donor with aplastic anemia. CDR3s include the opening cysteine and the closing phenylalanine or tryptophan. Each record gives: V gene, D gene, J gene, clone size, CDR3 protein, CDR3 DNA. The D gene is left open where the match is weak. Size values are once, few and many counts, or a class for expanded clones, and some rows have none.

TRBV11-2,NA,TRBJ2-1,NA,CASSPRLSGSYNEQFF,TGTGCCAGCAGCCCTCGACTGTCCGGCAGCTACAATGAGCAGTTCTTC
TRBV27,NA,TRBJ1-6,many,CASKGSYNSPLHF,TGTGCCAGCAAAGGATCCTATAATTCACCCCTCCACTTT
TRBV11-1,TRBD2,TRBJ2-7,few,CASSLDQGLARGEQYF,TGTGCCAGCAGCTTAGACCAGGGACTAGCGAGAGGAGAGCAGTACTTC
TRBV7-6,TRBD2,TRBJ2-5,few,CASSLVGLAGRQETQYF,TGTGCCAGCAGCTTGGTCGGACTAGCGGGGCGCCAAGAGACCCAGTACTTC
TRBV10-1,TRBD1,TRBJ2-7,NA,CASRSVDRDSGEQYF,TGCGCCAGCAGGAGCGTGGACAGGGATTCCGGCGAGCAGTACTTC
TRBV19,NA,TRBJ1-2,many,CASSETAPYGYTF,TGTGCCAGTAGCGAAACAGCGCCTTATGGCTACACCTTC
TRBV30,TRBD1,TRBJ1-1,NA,CAWSDRDTEAFF,TGTGCCTGGTCAGACAGGGACACTGAAGCTTTCTTT
TRBV19,NA,TRBJ1-2,few,CASSIDHLGRKGLDYGYTF,TGTGCCAGTAGTATAGATCACCTTGGACGGAAAGGGCTAGACTATGGCTACACCTTC
TRBV9,NA,TRBJ2-2,few,CASSVGLGYTGELFF,TGTGCCAGCAGCGTAGGGCTAGGTTACACCGGGGAGCTGTTTTTT
TRBV5-1,NA,TRBJ2-2,NA,CASSLFSSVGGELFF,TGCGCCAGCAGCTTGTTCAGTAGCGTTGGCGGGGAGCTGTTTTTT
TRBV2,NA,TRBJ1-5,NA,CASTLGGGENQPQHF,TGTGCCAGCACCCTGGGAGGGGGTGAGAATCAGCCCCAGCATTTT
TRBV5-1,NA,TRBJ2-5,once,CASRLQGPHFRETQYF,TGCGCCAGCAGACTACAAGGACCCCACTTTCGGGAGACCCAGTACTTC
TRBV4-3,NA,TRBJ2-7,many,CASSQDLRGRYEQYF,TGCGCCAGCAGCCAAGATCTTCGGGGGAGGTACGAGCAGTACTTC
TRBV4-2,NA,TRBJ1-5,NA,CASSQGVRSNQPQHF,TGTGCCAGCAGCCAAGGGGTTCGTAGCAATCAGCCCCAGCATTTT
TRBV20-1,NA,TRBJ2-1,few,CSAEGGQGSYNEQFF,TGCAGTGCCGAAGGTGGGCAGGGGTCCTACAATGAGCAGTTCTTC
TRBV12-5,TRBD1,TRBJ2-1,NA,CASGLVIGQGNNNEQFF,TGTGCTAGTGGTTTGGTAATCGGACAGGGAAACAACAATGAGCAGTTCTTC
TRBV20-1,NA,TRBJ2-7,many,CSASVRLGGEGNEQYF,TGCAGTGCTTCTGTGAGGTTGGGGGGCGAGGGCAACGAGCAGTACTTC
TRBV30,NA,TRBJ2-2,few,CAWVGLVAGELFF,TGTGCCTGGGTGGGGTTGGTTGCCGGGGAGCTGTTTTTT
TRBV7-9,NA,TRBJ2-5,NA,CASSLDGGKQETQYF,TGTGCCAGCAGCTTAGACGGCGGGAAGCAAGAGACCCAGTACTTC
TRBV10-3,NA,TRBJ2-7,many,CAIRQAGYEQYF,TGTGCCATCAGACAAGCCGGCTACGAGCAGTACTTC
TRBV20-1,TRBD2,TRBJ2-7,NA,CSGGGLTSYEQYF,TGCAGTGGGGGGGGACTCACTTCCTACGAGCAGTACTTC
TRBV6-2/TRBV6-3,NA,TRBJ1-5,NA,CASSRAGVGQPQHF,TGTGCCAGCAGTCGGGCAGGGGTCGGCCAGCCCCAGCATTTT
TRBV29-1,NA,TRBJ2-7,many,CSVPTSHVHEQYF,TGCAGCGTTCCAACATCCCACGTCCACGAGCAGTACTTC
TRBV9,NA,TRBJ2-1,once,CASGVDQGGNEQFF,TGTGCCAGCGGCGTAGACCAGGGGGGCAATGAGCAGTTCTTC
TRBV13,NA,TRBJ2-3,few,CASSAPLLDTQYF,TGTGCCAGCAGCGCTCCCCTCCTTGATACGCAGTATTTT
TRBV7-7,TRBD1,TRBJ1-1,many,CASSAGTGTEAFF,TGTGCTAGCAGCGCCGGGACAGGGACTGAAGCTTTCTTT
TRBV11-2,TRBD1,TRBJ2-5,NA,CASSSRRTGWYQETQYF,TGTGCCAGCAGCTCACGAAGGACAGGGTGGTACCAAGAGACCCAGTACTTC
TRBV29-1,TRBD1,TRBJ2-6,many,CSATGGNSGANVLTF,TGCAGCGCGACAGGGGGCAACTCTGGGGCCAACGTCCTGACTTTC
TRBV7-2,NA,TRBJ2-3,many,CASSLGVYTQYF,TGTGCCAGCAGCTTAGGCGTATATACGCAGTATTTT
TRBV2,TRBD1,TRBJ1-6,few,CASSEDRDNSPLHF,TGTGCCAGCAGCGAAGACAGGGATAATTCACCCCTCCACTTT
TRBV28,TRBD1,TRBJ1-2,few,CASREGQAGEGYTF,TGTGCCAGCAGAGAGGGACAGGCTGGGGAGGGCTACACCTTC
TRBV9,TRBD1,TRBJ2-5,many,CASSGGDRTQETQYF,TGTGCCAGCAGCGGGGGGGACAGGACACAAGAGACCCAGTACTTC
TRBV13,NA,TRBJ1-1,NA,CASSLGNGANTEAFF,TGTGCCAGCAGCCTCGGGAATGGGGCGAACACTGAAGCTTTCTTT
TRBV20-1,NA,TRBJ2-5,few,CSATQGSTETQYF,TGCAGTGCGACCCAGGGGTCCACAGAGACCCAGTACTTC
TRBV7-8,NA,TRBJ2-1,few,CASSLISRTYNEQFF,TGTGCCAGCAGCTTGATCAGCCGGACCTACAATGAGCAGTTCTTC
TRBV6-5,NA,TRBJ2-1,few,CASSYVGEQFF,TGTGCCAGCAGTTACGTTGGTGAGCAGTTCTTC
TRBV4-1,NA,TRBJ2-1,few,CASSPWWGYNEQFF,TGCGCCAGCAGCCCCTGGTGGGGCTACAATGAGCAGTTCTTC
TRBV15,NA,TRBJ2-2,many,CATSRAGRTGELFF,TGTGCCACCAGCAGAGCCGGACGAACCGGGGAGCTGTTTTTT
TRBV10-3,NA,TRBJ2-1,NA,CASIMDSYNEQFF,TGTGCCAGCATCATGGACAGCTACAATGAGCAGTTCTTC
TRBV19,NA,TRBJ1-3,few,CAWNPLSGNTIYF,TGTGCCTGGAATCCCCTCTCTGGAAACACCATATATTTT
TRBV24-1,TRBD1,TRBJ1-2,NA,CAGGDREDQLYGYTF,TGTGCCGGCGGGGACAGAGAAGATCAACTCTATGGCTACACCTTC
TRBV20-1,NA,TRBJ2-3,NA,CSASTRLENTQYF,TGCAGTGCTAGTACCCGATTAGAGAATACGCAGTATTTT
TRBV2,NA,TRBJ1-6,many,CASATGTSYNSPLHF,TGTGCCAGTGCGACGGGCACCTCCTATAATTCACCCCTCCACTTT
TRBV19,NA,TRBJ1-5,many,CASSPTRSNQPQHF,TGTGCCAGTAGTCCCACCCGGAGCAATCAGCCCCAGCATTTT
TRBV3-1,TRBD2,TRBJ2-1,NA,CASSPMLSSGGDYNEQFF,TGTGCCAGCAGCCCCATGTTGAGTAGCGGGGGGGATTACAATGAGCAGTTCTTC
TRBV20-1,NA,TRBJ1-6,many,CSARTLSSYNSPLHF,TGCAGTGCTAGAACTCTGAGCTCCTATAATTCACCCCTCCACTTT
TRBV15,NA,TRBJ1-6,NA,CATSRRVGGGPLHF,TGTGCCACCAGCAGACGAGTCGGGGGGGGCCCCCTCCACTTT
TRBV20-1,NA,TRBJ2-5,few,CSAREYFRGETQYF,TGCAGTGCTAGAGAATACTTCCGAGGAGAGACCCAGTACTTC
TRBV7-8,TRBD2,TRBJ2-2,NA,CASSLSLAGPTGELFF,TGTGCCAGCAGCTTATCCCTAGCGGGACCCACCGGGGAGCTGTTTTTT
TRBV7-2,NA,TRBJ1-1,many,CASSLVVGSGTEAFF,TGTGCCAGCAGCTTAGTCGTCGGTTCGGGCACTGAAGCTTTCTTT
TRBV4-1,NA,TRBJ2-1,NA,CASSQVGLAAYNEQFF,TGCGCCAGCAGCCAAGTGGGATTAGCGGCCTACAATGAGCAGTTCTTC
TRBV10-3,NA,TRBJ1-6,NA,CASSYSGGRPNSPLHF,TGTGCCAGCAGTTACTCCGGAGGCAGGCCCAATTCACCCCTCCACTTT
TRBV20-1,NA,TRBJ1-6,few,CSARGGGADSHSPLHF,TGCAGTGCTAGAGGGGGGGGCGCAGACAGTCATTCACCCCTCCACTTT
TRBV7-3,NA,TRBJ2-1,few,CASSFLSEQFF,TGTGCCAGCAGCTTTTTGTCTGAGCAGTTCTTC